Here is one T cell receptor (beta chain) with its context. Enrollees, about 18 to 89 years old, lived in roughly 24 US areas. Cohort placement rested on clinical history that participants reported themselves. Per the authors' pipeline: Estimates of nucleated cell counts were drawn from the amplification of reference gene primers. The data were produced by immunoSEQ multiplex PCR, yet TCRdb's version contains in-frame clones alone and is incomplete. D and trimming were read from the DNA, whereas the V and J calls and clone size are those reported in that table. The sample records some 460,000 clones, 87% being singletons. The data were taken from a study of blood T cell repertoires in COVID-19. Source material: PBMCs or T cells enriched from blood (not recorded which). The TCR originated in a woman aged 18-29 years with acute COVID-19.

DNA for the CDR3: TGTGCCAGCAGCCAAGATTGGGGGGGCGCAGAGACCCAGTACTTC. This sequence encodes CASSQDWGGAETQYF. The J gene is TRBJ2-5, the V gene TRBV3-1 (or the pseudogene TRBV3-2); D is possibly TRBD2 (7 bases). Deletions cut 0 bases from V and 4 bases from J, with 12 bases between. Germline CDR1 LGHDT, CDR2 YNNKEL (reference sequence). The CDR3 has 15 residues.